Below are 27 T cell receptor beta chains sequenced from a single sample in a study of cytomegalovirus exposure and HLA in healthy donors (dated by TCRdb to the late 2010s). Library preparation employed the immunoSEQ multiplex PCR assay. For the multiplex PCR, a mixture combining 60 forward primers for TCR Vbeta segments and 13 reverse primers for TCR Jbeta segments was used. As stored in TCRdb, this immuneACCESS dataset retains in-frame rearrangements with V and J assigned. A fraction of the clones does not appear; measured against another copy, unresolved V genes explain less than half of the discrepancy, and the remainder lacks a known reason. The sample includes 150,000 to 200,000 clones, with more than 60% observed a single time. The ten largest make up roughly 1.4% of the sample. Sequencing was performed on PBMCs. All receptors come from a woman aged 30 to 39 in good health and CMV-seropositive.

The V gene is TRBV19, the J gene TRBJ2-1, with a weak D call TRBD1 (5 bases). The CDR3 is 16 amino acids. Germline V gene lookup returns CDR1 LNHDA and CDR2 SQIVND (reference sequence). V was shortened by 1 base and J by 3 bases, with 13 bases between the two germline ends. DNA for the CDR3: TGTGCCAGTAGTATAGTAGGGGCGTTCCTCTACAATGAGCAGTTCTTC. Its translation: CASSIVGAFLYNEQFF. Complete variable domain (other parts from reference TRBV19 and TRBJ2-1): DGGITQSPKYLFRKEGQNVTLSCEQNLNHDAMYWYRQDPGQGLRLIYYSQIVNDFQKGDIAEGYSVSREKKESFPLTVTSAQKNPTAFYLCASSIVGAFLYNEQFFGPGTRLTVL.

The J gene is TRBJ2-3, the V gene TRBV29-1; the D is unclear. The V gene's germline CDR1 is SQVTM and CDR2 ANQGSEA. The CDR3 is 15 amino acids. V shed 0 bases and J shed 2 bases, with 12 bases lying between them. The CDR3 coding sequence is TGCAGCGTTGAAGATTGGGCCGAGATCACAGATACGCAGTATTTT. It codes for CSVEDWAEITDTQYF.

This clone was found once. CDR3 sequence reads: CASSLARTGKVHQPQHF. CDR3 bases: TGTGCCAGCAGCTTAGCCAGAACAGGGAAGGTCCATCAGCCCCAGCATTTT. V is TRBV7-7 and J is TRBJ1-5, with D maybe TRBD1 (6 bases). The CDR3 is 17 residues long. Germline V CDR1 and CDR2: SSHAT, FNYEAQ (reference sequence). The V end lost 0 bases, the J end lost 5 bases, and 17 bases lay between the germline ends.

For the CDR3, the DNA is TGTGCCAGCAAACCGACTAGCGGGAGTGAGACCCAGTACTTC. Translated: CASKPTSGSETQYF. The chain has TRBV2 and TRBJ2-5, with TRBD2 matching 12 bases. The J segment lost 5 bases and the V segment lost 7 bases, leaving 5 bases of the junction unmatched. The CDR3 is made up of 14 amino acids. CDR1 is SNHLY, CDR2 FYNNEI, per germline.

This clone was counted between two and nine times. The chain is built from TRBV7-2 and TRBJ1-5; 8 nucleotides align to TRBD1. This CDR3 has 14 amino acids. V lost 2 bases, J lost 7 bases, and 4 bases stayed unmatched. Germline assignment: CDR1 SGHTA and CDR2 FQGNSA. CDR3 coding DNA: TGTGCCAGCAGCTTAACAGGGGGGGACCAGCCCCAGCATTTT. This encodes CASSLTGGDQPQHF.

The chain uses TRBV30 and TRBJ2-2, with D tentatively TRBD2 (5 bases). CDR1 is GTSNPN, CDR2 SVGIG, per germline (reference sequence). The CDR3 loop spans 17 amino acids. V was pared by 4 bases and J by 3 bases, with 21 bases between. The CDR3 nucleotides are TGTGCCTGGACCCCTGACTACCCGGGATCATACACCGGGGAGCTGTTTTTT. Its protein is CAWTPDYPGSYTGELFF.

This chain uses TRBV29-1 with TRBJ1-1, with 8 bases matching TRBD1. Trimming took 0 bases from V and 4 from J; bases not matched to a gene: 10. Germline V gene sequence: CDR1 SQVTM, CDR2 ANQGSEA. The CDR3 sequence is 16 residues long. The CDR3 region has the DNA TGCAGCGTTGAAGATGTGGCAGGGGGCGTAGGCACTGAAGCTTTCTTT. It specifies CSVEDVAGGVGTEAFF.

The V call is TRBV10-3, the J call TRBJ1-1, with 7 bases matching TRBD1. CDR3 size: 16 residues. Germline assignment: CDR1 ENHRY and CDR2 SYGVKD. The V and J ends lost 3 bases and 1 base, in that order; junction bases with no gene match: 8. The CDR3 here is CAISEGGGIGNTEAFF. The CDR3 coding sequence is TGTGCCATCAGTGAAGGGGGCGGGATAGGGAACACTGAAGCTTTCTTT.

This clone was observed a single time. This sequence joins TRBV4-2 and TRBJ2-1; tentatively, D is TRBD2 (5 bases). Deletions cut 4 bases from V and 7 bases from J, with 11 bases between. CDR1 LGHNA and CDR2 YNFKEQ come from the germline V gene. The CDR3 is 13 amino acids. CDR3 residues: CASSPQGGNEQFF. The CDR3 DNA follows: TGTGCCAGCAGCCCTCAAGGAGGTAATGAGCAGTTCTTC.

The chain uses TRBV28 and TRBJ2-3, with D possibly TRBD1 on 6 matching bases. The ends were cut back, 4 bases at V and 5 bases at J, with 10 bases in the middle. This CDR3 region has 13 residues. Germline values: CDR1 MDHEN, CDR2 SYDVKM. The CDR3 nucleotides read TGTGCCAGCAGTTCTGGGGGCAGAGATACGCAGTATTTT. Encoded protein: CASSSGGRDTQYF.

V usage is TRBV7-8 and J usage is TRBJ1-2, with D hard to call. Germline V gene lookup returns CDR1 SGHVS and CDR2 FQNEAQ. This CDR3 is built from 14 residues. Trimming stripped 3 bases from V and 2 bases from J, with 10 bases between. The CDR3 here is CASSFISGNYGYTF. In nucleotides, the CDR3 is TGTGCCAGCAGCTTTATCTCGGGGAACTATGGCTACACCTTC.

This chain connects TRBV15 to TRBJ2-7, with D possibly matching TRBD1 (6 bases). Between the trimmed V and J ends, which lost 1 base and 2 bases, there was a span of 6 bases. This CDR3 is 13 amino acids long. From germline, CDR1 is LNHNV and CDR2 YYDKDF (reference sequence). The CDR3 region has the DNA TGTGCCACCAGCAGAGGGGACACCTACGAGCAGTACTTC. Residues: CATSRGDTYEQYF. Drawing the rest from reference TRBV15 and TRBJ2-7, the complete variable domain is DAMVIQNPRYQVTQFGKPVTLSCSQTLNHNVMYWYQQKSSQAPKLLFHYYDKDFNNEADTPDNFQSRRPNTSFCFLDIRSPGLGDTAMYLCATSRGDTYEQYFGPGTRLTVT.

V usage is TRBV6-1 and J usage is TRBJ1-5; D is unclear. Germline loops: CDR1 MNHNS, CDR2 SASEGT. CDR3 length: 14 residues. V lost 6 bases to trimming and J lost 2 bases, with 11 bases between them. In nucleotides, the CDR3 is TGTGCCAGCAGCGAACCCCGGGGCAATCAGCCCCAGCATTTT. Residues: CASSEPRGNQPQHF.

This chain uses TRBV27 with TRBJ2-7; D is possibly TRBD2 (5 bases). Germline V gene sequence: CDR1 MNHEY, CDR2 SMNVEV (reference sequence). The CDR3 extends over 12 amino acids. Between the trimmed V and J ends, which lost 5 bases and 4 bases, there was a span of 9 bases. CDR3 DNA sequence: TGTGCCAGCAGTGGCGGGTCGTACGAGCAGTACTTC. It encodes CASSGGSYEQYF.

The J gene is TRBJ2-7, the V gene TRBV9, with D possibly matching TRBD1 (6 bases). Germline CDR1 reads SGDLS; CDR2 reads YYNGEE. Trimming stripped 3 bases from V and 0 bases from J, with 16 bases between. CDR3 size: 16 residues. The CDR3 DNA reads TGTGCCAGCAGCGCCGGAGGAGTGGGGGCCTCCTACGAGCAGTACTTC. This sequence encodes CASSAGGVGASYEQYF.

The V and J genes are TRBV7-8 and TRBJ1-4, with a weak D call TRBD1 (6 bases). CDR3 size: 17 residues. V was trimmed by 2 bases and J by 7 bases, leaving 20 bases between them. CDR1 and CDR2 from the germline V gene are SGHVS and FQNEAQ. The CDR3 nucleotides are TGTGCCAGCAGCTTAAGGCGTCTCGTAGGGGGTAGTGAAAAACTGTTTTTT. Translating gives CASSLRRLVGGSEKLFF. The whole variable domain, filled in from reference TRBV7-8 and TRBJ1-4, reads GAGVSQSPRYKVAKRGQDVALRCDPISGHVSLFWYQQALGQGPEFLTYFQNEAQLDKSGLPSDRFFAERPEGSVSTLKIQRTQQEDSAVYLCASSLRRLVGGSEKLFFGSGTQLSVL.

This clone came up a few times. V and J are TRBV19 and TRBJ2-6; a possible D gene is TRBD1 (5 bases). This CDR3 has 14 residues. Germline V gene lookup returns CDR1 LNHDA and CDR2 SQIVND (reference sequence). Between the trimmed V and J ends, which lost 8 bases and 4 bases, there was a span of 12 bases. CDR3 region: CASFKGPGANVLTF. In DNA form, the CDR3 reads TGTGCCAGTTTTAAGGGGCCCGGGGCCAACGTCCTGACTTTC.

V and J are TRBV5-1 and TRBJ2-3, with D perhaps TRBD2 (5 bases). The V and J ends lost 2 bases and 0 bases respectively, with 7 bases between them. The CDR3 is made up of 14 amino acids. Germline lookup yields CDR1 SGHRS and CDR2 YFSETQ. CDR3 residues: CASSLEGSTDTQYF. CDR3 DNA sequence: TGCGCCAGCAGCTTAGAGGGAAGCACAGATACGCAGTATTTT.

This clone was seen just once. The rearrangement joins TRBV5-5 to TRBJ2-6; 12 positions agree with TRBD2. Germline CDR1 is SGHKS and CDR2 is YYEKEE (reference sequence). V lost 3 bases, J lost 0 bases, and 7 bases stayed unmatched. The length of the CDR3 is 19 residues. CDR3 amino acids: CASSSFGLAGYSGANVLTF. Written as DNA, the CDR3 is TGTGCCAGCAGCTCCTTCGGACTAGCGGGATACTCTGGGGCCAACGTCCTGACTTTC. Together with reference TRBV5-5 and TRBJ2-6, the CDR3 gives the full variable domain: DAGVTQSPTHLIKTRGQQVTLRCSPISGHKSVSWYQQVLGQGPQFIFQYYEKEERGRGNFPDRFSARQFPNYSSELNVNALLLGDSALYLCASSSFGLAGYSGANVLTFGAGSRLTVL.

The V and J genes are TRBV5-5 and TRBJ2-7, with 11 bases identical to TRBD1. The V gene's germline CDR1 is SGHKS and CDR2 YYEKEE (reference sequence). CDR3 length equals 14 residues. V shed 3 bases, J shed 4 bases, and the junction held 3 bases outside the gene matches. The CDR3 is CASSWGTGGYEQYF. The CDR3 DNA reads as TGTGCCAGCAGCTGGGGGACAGGGGGATACGAGCAGTACTTC.

The gene calls are TRBV4-1 and TRBJ2-1; a weak D match, TRBD2 (5 bases). V was trimmed by 1 base and J by 9 bases, leaving 10 bases between them. The CDR3 is made up of 13 amino acids. Germline values: CDR1 MGHRA, CDR2 YSYEKL. The DNA of the CDR3 is TGCGCCAGCAGCCAAGTGGTAGGAGGTGAGCAGTTCTTC. It codes for CASSQVVGGEQFF.

The chain has TRBV5-1 and TRBJ1-4, with 9 bases lining up with TRBD1. The CDR3 is 14 amino acids. Trimming cost V 6 bases and J 7 bases; bases outside gene matches: 7. Germline values: CDR1 SGHRS, CDR2 YFSETQ. The DNA for the CDR3 is TGCGCCAGCACAAGAACAGGGGGCGGTGAAAAACTGTTTTTT. Translated, it gives CASTRTGGGEKLFF.

The chain couples TRBV6-5 to TRBJ2-3, with 11 nucleotides matching TRBD2. Trimming at V came to 9 bases and at J to 3 bases, leaving 2 bases not matched to a gene. CDR1 and CDR2 from the germline V gene are MNHEY and SVGAGI. The CDR3 consists of 13 residues. CDR3 DNA sequence: TGTGCCAGTCGGACTAGCGGGACAGATACGCAGTATTTT. It specifies CASRTSGTDTQYF.

This chain joins TRBV18 and TRBJ2-7; D might be TRBD2 (5 bases). The V gene lost 1 base and the J gene lost 2 bases, with 9 bases spanning the gap. Germline V gene lookup returns CDR1 KGHSH and CDR2 LQKENI. The length of the CDR3 is 14 residues. CDR3 DNA sequence: TGTGCCAGCTCACCACTCGGGATTACCTACGAGCAGTACTTC. Translation: CASSPLGITYEQYF. The full variable domain, with the rest looked up from reference TRBV18 and TRBJ2-7, is NAGVMQNPRHLVRRRGQEARLRCSPMKGHSHVYWYRQLPEEGLKFMVYLQKENIIDESGMPKERFSAEFPKEGPSILRIQQVVRGDSAAYFCASSPLGITYEQYFGPGTRLTVT.

The chain couples TRBV5-6 to TRBJ1-3; 7 nucleotides align to TRBD1. Germline V CDR1 and CDR2: SGHDT, YYEEEE. There are 15 residues in the CDR3. V dropped 4 bases and J dropped 0; count of bases not matched to a gene: 4. CDR3 loop: CASSKQGFSGNTIYF. In DNA, the CDR3 is TGTGCCAGCAGCAAACAGGGGTTCTCTGGAAACACCATATATTTT.

V gene TRBV27 combines with J gene TRBJ2-2; TRBD2 is a possible D gene (5 bases). Trimming took off 4 bases at V and 6 bases at J, with 15 bases between the two ends. The CDR3 is 15 residues long. The germline CDR1 and CDR2 sequences are MNHEY and SMNVEV (reference sequence). CDR3 in amino acids: CASSSRDHQAGELFF. Here the CDR3 DNA reads TGTGCCAGCAGTTCCCGGGATCACCAGGCCGGGGAGCTGTTTTTT.

This clone was found a few times. The rearrangement links TRBV7-6 to TRBJ1-2; TRBD1 aligns across 8 bases. Germline trimming cut 5 bases from V and 7 bases from J; bases unmatched to any gene: 6. Looked up from germline, CDR1 is SGHVS and CDR2 is FNYEAQ. The CDR3 is 13 amino acids. CDR3: CASSPQGATGYTF. For the CDR3, the DNA is TGTGCCAGCAGCCCCCAGGGGGCTACTGGCTACACCTTC.